This T cell receptor beta chain was sequenced for a study of neoadjuvant nivolumab and ipilimumab in lung cancer. Study results and caveats: Only two of four nivolumab-treated tumors gained richness and clonality by surgery. A small number of samples were TCR sequenced.

Libraries were prepared by immunoSEQ multiplex PCR; TCRdb keeps only in-frame clonotypes and omits some of them. This repertoire shows 40,000 to 60,000 clones, about 89% found once; its top ten account for 3% to 4%. In the case of this clone: Its cognate antigen is unknown.

Germline V gene lookup returns CDR1 MNHEY and CDR2 SVGAGI. Trimming removed 2 bases from V and 5 bases from J, with 9 bases in between. The CDR3 totals 13 residues. The sequence came from an adult with non-small cell lung cancer. Some clones in this sample may be carry-over from other donors' samples. The chain uses TRBV6-5 and TRBJ2-5, with unresolved D. The sequencing used blood, collected before neoadjuvant nivolumab, alone or with ipilimumab. CDR3 nucleotide sequence: TGTGCCAGCAGTTACCGGGCAGGCGAGACCCAGTACTTC. It encodes CASSYRAGETQYF.